The 13 T cell receptor beta chains below come from one sample, sequenced in a study of regulatory T cells in long-lasting Graves disease. Both iRepertoire HTBI primers and Arm-PCR of CDR3 regions were used to build the TCR beta libraries. Via MiXCR, TCRdb re-called the multiplex PCR reads, giving one row per CDR3 protein. The sample lists under 450,000 distinct CDR3 sequences, less than 25% occurring once. The time point denotes: persistent/refractory GD, antithyroid drugs over 5 years with positive TRAb. There was RNA extracted from PBMCs, and the TCR library was made from it. The material sequenced was peripheral blood mononuclear cells (PBMCs), taken when the disease was refractory, from a patient treated with antithyroid drugs. The source of these receptors is a female donor with Graves disease.

CDR3: CASSISAVATNEKLFF. The CDR3 region has the DNA TGTGCCAGTAGTATCTCGGCGGTTGCAACTAATGAAAAACTGTTTTTT. The chain employs TRBV19 and TRBJ1-4, with D unresolved. The germline V gene encodes CDR1 LNHDA and CDR2 SQIVND (reference sequence). V gave up 3 bases and J gave up 0 bases, with 11 bases separating them. The CDR3 contains 16 residues.

This clonotype has a count of ten or more. The chain carries TRBV5-1 and TRBJ2-7; D perhaps matches TRBD2 (5 bases). Germline assignment: CDR1 SGHRS and CDR2 YFSETQ. V was pared by 0 bases and J by 3 bases, with 19 bases between. This CDR3 has 17 amino acids. The CDR3 reads CASSLGVWTSILYEQYF. CDR3 bases: TGCGCCAGCAGCTTGGGGGTCTGGACTTCCATCCTCTACGAGCAGTACTTC.

This chain uses TRBV29-1 with TRBJ2-2; no reliable D call. The length of the CDR3 is 14 residues. Germline assignment: CDR1 SQVTM and CDR2 ANQGSEA. Trimming removed 5 bases from V and 0 bases from J, with 10 bases in between. CDR3 residues: CSVRKGSNTGELFF. DNA of the CDR3: TGCAGCGTTCGGAAAGGGTCGAACACCGGGGAGCTGTTTTTT.

As to this clonotype: A much larger clone lies a single base off, so this may be a read error. The conserved phenylalanine or tryptophan normally closing the CDR3 is absent here, so this likely arose from a read error. The chain combines TRBV29-1 with TRBJ2-7; 8 bases fit TRBD2. J was trimmed by 2 bases and V by 3 bases; bases with no gene match: 6. The CDR3 runs 14 residues. Germline V gene sequence: CDR1 SQVTM, CDR2 ANQGSEA. CDR3: CSVELDGRAYEQYL. The CDR3 region has the DNA TGCAGCGTTGAGTTGGACGGGAGGGCCTACGAGCAGTACCTC.

Ten or more counts support this clonotype. The chain recombines TRBV27 with TRBJ2-6; no clear D. Per the germline V gene, CDR1 is MNHEY and CDR2 is SMNVEV (reference sequence). The CDR3 consists of 13 residues. Trimming removed 8 bases at V and 4 bases at J, with 9 bases between. This CDR3 is CASSIAGANVLTF. CDR3 coding DNA: TGTGCCAGCTCTATCGCCGGGGCCAACGTCCTGACTTTC.

The V call is TRBV27, the J call TRBJ2-7, with 10 bases lining up with TRBD1. Germline trimming cut 8 bases from V and 5 bases from J; bases unmatched to any gene: 15. CDR1 is MNHEY and CDR2 is SMNVEV in the germline V gene (reference sequence). The CDR3 covers 16 residues. In DNA, the CDR3 is TGTGCCAGCGGACTTCGGACAGGGGGTTCGTTCCACGAGCAGTACTTC. Amino acid sequence: CASGLRTGGSFHEQYF.

The rearrangement links TRBV6-1 to TRBJ2-2; maybe TRBD2 (6 bases). Germline lookup yields CDR1 MNHNS and CDR2 SASEGT. The ends were cut back, 10 bases at V and 7 bases at J, with 22 bases in the middle. The CDR3 contains 15 residues. The CDR3 nucleotides are TGTGCCACCAACAAGGAGGGGAGTGTTAGCGGGGAGCTGTTTTTT. Translated: CATNKEGSVSGELFF.

V is TRBV2 and J is TRBJ2-1, with TRBD2 matching over 10 bases. The CDR3 is 14 residues long. The germline V gene encodes CDR1 SNHLY and CDR2 FYNNEI. The V segment lost 2 bases and the J segment 8 bases; nucleotides outside the gene matches: 3. The CDR3 protein is CASSELAGVHEQFF. CDR3 coding DNA: TGTGCCAGCAGTGAACTAGCGGGAGTTCATGAGCAGTTCTTC.

The V gene is TRBV19, the J gene TRBJ1-5; D is ambiguous. This CDR3 contains 15 residues. V lost 6 bases and J lost 3, with 15 bases in between. Per the germline V gene, CDR1 is LNHDA and CDR2 is SQIVND (reference sequence). The CDR3 spells CASRGGRMNNQPQHF. In DNA, the CDR3 is TGTGCCAGTAGGGGAGGGCGTATGAACAATCAGCCCCAGCATTTT. Filled out from reference TRBV19 and TRBJ1-5, the complete variable domain reads DGGITQSPKYLFRKEGQNVTLSCEQNLNHDAMYWYRQDPGQGLRLIYYSQIVNDFQKGDIAEGYSVSREKKESFPLTVTSAQKNPTAFYLCASRGGRMNNQPQHFGDGTRLSIL.

This clonotype has a handful of counts. The chain employs TRBV3-1 and TRBJ2-7; the match to TRBD1 covers 8 bases. After removal of 5 bases from V and 4 bases from J, the junction contained 4 bases not matched to a gene. This CDR3 is built from 13 residues. Germline V lookup: CDR1 LGHDT, CDR2 YNNKEL (reference sequence). The DNA for the CDR3 is TGTGCCAGCAGCGAATGGACAGGGTACGAGCAGTACTTC. Encoded protein: CASSEWTGYEQYF.

V usage is TRBV19 and J usage is TRBJ1-1; weak D call: TRBD1 (5 bases). This CDR3 spans 16 amino acids. Trimming left V 4 bases short and J 5 bases short, with 20 bases between. The V gene's germline CDR1 is LNHDA and CDR2 SQIVND (reference sequence). CDR3 sequence reads: CASSSDHRPDRTEAFF. The DNA of the CDR3 is TGTGCCAGTAGTAGCGATCACAGGCCCGATCGTACTGAAGCTTTCTTT.

This clonotype was counted at least ten times. This chain links TRBV18 with TRBJ2-5; D is possibly TRBD1 (6 bases). Germline lookup yields CDR1 KGHSH and CDR2 LQKENI. CDR3 size: 14 residues. Trimming cost V 2 bases and J 5 bases, with 12 bases left between them. CDR3 DNA: TGTGCCAGCTCACCAACAGGGAAAGGGGAGACCCAGTACTTC. This sequence encodes CASSPTGKGETQYF.

This clonotype was detected a few times. The rearrangement links TRBV15 to TRBJ1-1, with D maybe TRBD1 (6 bases). V lost 2 bases, J lost 1 base, and 17 bases lay in between. The CDR3 covers 17 residues. CDR1 and CDR2 (germline): LNHNV, YYDKDF (reference sequence). The chain's CDR3 is CATSRPAGRGPNTEAFF. CDR3 nucleotide sequence: TGTGCCACCAGCAGACCGGCCGGACGGGGGCCGAACACTGAAGCTTTCTTT.